The 5 T cell receptor beta chains presented below share a single source sample, sequenced in a study of shared clonotypes between healthy human individuals. Naive CD8 cells, CD45RO-negative and positively selected for CCR7, excluded terminally differentiated effector memory CD45RA+ cells. Sequencing used immunoSEQ multiplex PCR; TCRdb keeps in-frame clones, though not all of them. Of some 2.1 million clones listed, 80% to 95% are singletons. Sequencing input: naive CD8+ T cells from PBMCs. The receptor set was obtained from a man aged 18 to 29 in good health. Some clones in this sample may be carry-over from other donors' samples.

The gene calls are TRBV7-9 and TRBJ1-1; no firm D call. CDR3 size: 12 residues. V lost 5 bases and J lost 8, with 12 bases in between. Germline loops: CDR1 SEHNR, CDR2 FQNEAQ (reference sequence). In nucleotides, the CDR3 is TGTGCCAGCAGCCCAGACGGACGGGAAGCTTTCTTT. Protein product: CASSPDGREAFF.

This clone was recorded once. V usage is TRBV19 and J usage is TRBJ1-1, with D perhaps matching TRBD1 (5 bases). V lost 7 bases and J lost 0, with 15 bases in between. CDR1 and CDR2 (germline): LNHDA, SQIVND (reference sequence). The CDR3 consists of 15 residues. In DNA form, the CDR3 reads TGTGCCAGTACTCAGGGAGTGGTTATGAACACTGAAGCTTTCTTT. Residues: CASTQGVVMNTEAFF.

The V call is TRBV29-1, the J call TRBJ2-1, with D uncertain. With 3 bases removed from V and 6 bases from J, the gap between germline ends came to 6 bases. Germline loops: CDR1 SQVTM, CDR2 ANQGSEA. The CDR3 is 11 residues long. CDR3 protein: CSVEVFNEQFF. CDR3 in DNA: TGCAGCGTTGAGGTTTTCAATGAGCAGTTCTTC.

This clone has just one count. The rearrangement joins TRBV7-2 to TRBJ2-1, with 9 bases matching TRBD2. The junction had 13 bases not matched to a gene; V was cut back by 4 bases and J by 3 bases. CDR3 length: 18 residues. Germline V gene lookup returns CDR1 SGHTA and CDR2 FQGNSA. The DNA of the CDR3 is TGTGCCAGCAGCTCATATACCAGCGGGAGGAGGCTCTACAATGAGCAGTTCTTC. Amino acids: CASSSYTSGRRLYNEQFF.

This sequence joins TRBV7-9 and TRBJ2-7, with D hard to call. V was shortened by 4 bases and J by 5 bases, with 9 bases between the two germline ends. This CDR3 has 12 residues. CDR1 is SEHNR, CDR2 FQNEAQ, per germline (reference sequence). The CDR3 loop reads CASSYNPHEQYF. In DNA form, the CDR3 reads TGTGCCAGCAGCTATAACCCCCACGAGCAGTACTTC.